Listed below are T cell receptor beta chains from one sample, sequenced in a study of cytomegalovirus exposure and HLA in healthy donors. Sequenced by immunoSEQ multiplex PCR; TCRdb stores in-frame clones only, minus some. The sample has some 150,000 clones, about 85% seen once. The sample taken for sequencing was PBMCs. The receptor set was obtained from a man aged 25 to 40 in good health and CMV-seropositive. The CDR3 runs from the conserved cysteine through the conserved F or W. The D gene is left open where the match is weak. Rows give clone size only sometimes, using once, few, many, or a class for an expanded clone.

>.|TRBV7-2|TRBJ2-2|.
CASSVGKSGELFF
TGTGCCAGCAGCGTCGGGAAGTCCGGGGAGCTGTTTTTT
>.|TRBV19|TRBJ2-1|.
CASVRGGPPYNEQFF
TGTGCCAGTGTTAGAGGCGGTCCTCCCTACAATGAGCAGTTCTTC
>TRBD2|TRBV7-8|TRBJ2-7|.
CASTTSGREYGEQYF
TGTGCCAGCACTACGAGCGGGAGGGAATACGGCGAGCAGTACTTC
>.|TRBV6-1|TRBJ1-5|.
CASEALGPQHF
TGTGCCAGCGAGGCCCTTGGGCCCCAGCATTTT
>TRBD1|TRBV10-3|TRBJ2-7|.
CAIRSGTGSYEQYF
TGTGCCATCAGATCCGGGACAGGGTCGTACGAGCAGTACTTC
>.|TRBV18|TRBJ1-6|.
CASSTHRDGSPLHF
TGTGCCAGCTCAACTCACAGGGATGGGTCACCCCTCCACTTT
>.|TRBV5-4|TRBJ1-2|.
CASSLLREGARGGIRGYTF
TGTGCCAGCAGCTTACTAAGAGAGGGCGCTCGGGGAGGTATCCGTGGCTACACCTTC
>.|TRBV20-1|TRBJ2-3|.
CSLWANTQYF
TGCAGTCTCTGGGCAAATACGCAGTATTTT
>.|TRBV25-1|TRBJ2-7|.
CASSDLAAVSSYEQYF
TGTGCCAGCAGTGACTTGGCGGCAGTCAGCTCCTACGAGCAGTACTTC
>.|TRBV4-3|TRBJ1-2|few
CASSQDRVGGYTF
TGCGCCAGCAGCCAAGACAGGGTAGGTGGCTACACCTTC
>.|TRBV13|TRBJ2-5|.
CASSPPQGGGETQYF
TGTGCCAGCAGCCCCCCGCAGGGGGGAGGAGAGACCCAGTACTTC
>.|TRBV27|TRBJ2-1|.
CASTADRYYNEQFF
TGTGCCAGCACCGCGGACAGATACTACAATGAGCAGTTCTTC
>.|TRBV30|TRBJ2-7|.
CAWSLVGQPYEQYF
TGTGCCTGGAGTCTTGTTGGACAGCCCTACGAGCAGTACTTC
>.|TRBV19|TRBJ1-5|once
CASSSPGSNQPQHF
TGTGCCAGTAGTAGCCCCGGGAGCAATCAGCCCCAGCATTTT
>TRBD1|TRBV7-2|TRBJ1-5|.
CASSADRGNNQPQHF
TGTGCCAGCAGCGCGGACAGGGGGAACAATCAGCCCCAGCATTTT
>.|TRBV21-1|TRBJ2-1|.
CASSPKAASGRRRNEQFF
TGTGCCAGCAGCCCAAAGGCGGCTAGCGGGAGGCGCCGCAATGAGCAGTTCTTC
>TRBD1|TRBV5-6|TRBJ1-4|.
CASSPDRGRRWEKLFF
TGTGCCAGCAGCCCGGACAGGGGGCGACGCTGGGAAAAACTGTTTTTT